A selection of T cell receptor beta chains follows, all from one sample in a study of T-cell reconstitution after alpha-beta-depleted transplantation in children. TCRdb reprocessed the PCR reads with MiXCR, giving one entry per CDR3 protein. The sample comprises 200,000 to 250,000 distinct CDR3 sequences, approximately 9.5% of which are singletons, and about 6.2% rests with the top ten. The sequencing used PBMCs from the stem cell graft donor, collected from the stem cell graft. All receptors derive from a human donor who donated a stem cell graft to a child with acute lymphoblastic leukemia. Each CDR3 is given with its conserved first and last residue. Fields, in order: V gene, clone size, CDR3 length, CDR3 protein. Where a row states a size, it is once, few, many or the class of an expanded clone; other rows omit it.

V: TRBV10-3; size: NA; length: 15; CDR3: CAISDMIRGKYEQYF
V: TRBV20-1; size: many; length: 14; CDR3: CSARDTGLYYEQYF
V: TRBV14; size: many; length: 16; CDR3: CASSPPGGGADNEQFF
V: TRBV29-1; size: NA; length: 13; CDR3: CSASGQGVYGYTF
V: TRBV4-1; size: many; length: 16; CDR3: CASSLAPGAGNQPQHF
V: TRBV10-3; size: few; length: 15; CDR3: CAISRPGKTTGELFF
V: TRBV7-9; size: many; length: 17; CDR3: CASSLGLVRPKIGKLFF
V: TRBV6-1; size: few; length: 13; CDR3: CATGRDPDYGYTF
V: TRBV20-1; size: few; length: 15; CDR3: CSARDRQGDNQPQHF
V: TRBV19; size: few; length: 14; CDR3: CASSDGRDGYGYTF